This is a list of T cell receptor beta chains from one sample in a study of beta chain features in type 1 diabetes. TCRdb keeps only in-frame clones here, not all; method: immunoSEQ multiplex PCR. The sample carries some 17,000 clones, 60% to 75% recorded once. The material sequenced was stem cell memory CD4+ T cells from blood. These receptors were collected from a young man with type 1 diabetes. Both conserved end residues are part of each CDR3. Fields, in order: V gene, clone size, J gene, D gene, CDR3 protein, CDR3 DNA. The D gene is left open where the match is weak. Size values are once, few and many counts, or a class for expanded clones, and some rows have none.

TRBV5-4	few	TRBJ2-1	-	CASSPRDPSSYNEQFF	TGTGCCAGCAGCCCCCGGGATCCGAGCTCCTACAATGAGCAGTTCTTC
TRBV6-1	few	TRBJ2-1	-	CATKPGGLHNEQFF	TGTGCCACAAAACCAGGGGGACTCCACAATGAGCAGTTCTTC
TRBV6-6	-	TRBJ1-6	-	CASSPQGYSPLHF	TGTGCCAGCAGTCCTCAGGGATATTCACCCCTCCACTTT
TRBV7-3	-	TRBJ2-2	TRBD2	CASSSGGVNTGELFF	TGTGCCAGCAGCTCTGGGGGGGTGAACACCGGGGAGCTGTTTTTT
TRBV11-3	-	TRBJ1-1	-	CASSLDSYGRNTEAFF	TGTGCCAGCAGCTTAGACTCGTATGGGAGGAACACTGAAGCTTTCTTT
TRBV11-2	-	TRBJ2-6	TRBD1	CASSGQGAGANVLTF	TGTGCCAGCAGCGGACAGGGGGCTGGGGCCAACGTCCTGACTTTC
TRBV7-2	-	TRBJ2-5	TRBD1	CASSSRQGEETQYF	TGTGCCAGCAGCTCCAGACAGGGGGAAGAGACCCAGTACTTC
TRBV7-6	-	TRBJ2-1	-	CASSGEGVRVGNEQFF	TGTGCCAGCAGCGGAGAGGGGGTTCGCGTCGGCAATGAGCAGTTCTTC
TRBV12-5	-	TRBJ2-6	-	CASGLVRRGLIGSGANVLTF	TGTGCTAGTGGTTTGGTACGAAGAGGGCTCATAGGCTCTGGGGCCAACGTCCTGACTTTC
TRBV9	-	TRBJ2-1	TRBD1	CASSVAQGANHEQFF	TGTGCCAGCAGCGTAGCGCAGGGGGCGAACCATGAGCAGTTCTTC
TRBV5-1	-	TRBJ1-6	TRBD1	CASSLAGQSSYNSPLHF	TGCGCCAGCAGCTTGGCGGGACAGAGCTCCTATAATTCACCCCTCCACTTT
TRBV2	-	TRBJ1-5	-	CASTPVTLANQPQHF	TGTGCCAGCACCCCGGTAACATTAGCTAATCAGCCCCAGCATTTT
TRBV19	-	TRBJ2-2	TRBD2	CASKRRGGGTGELFF	TGTGCCAGTAAGAGGCGGGGGGGAGGCACCGGGGAGCTGTTTTTT
TRBV7-8	-	TRBJ1-1	-	CASSEQPMNTEAFF	TGTGCCAGCAGCGAACAGCCCATGAACACTGAAGCTTTCTTT
TRBV4-1	-	TRBJ2-1	TRBD1	CASSQGVAKLGQVDEQFF	TGCGCCAGCAGCCAAGGGGTAGCTAAGTTGGGACAGGTCGATGAGCAGTTCTTC
TRBV18	-	TRBJ2-4	-	CASSPGGKNIQYF	TGTGCCAGCTCACCAGGCGGCAAAAACATTCAGTACTTC
TRBV19	-	TRBJ1-5	TRBD1	CASSIRQGGQPQHF	TGTGCCAGTAGTATCCGACAGGGCGGACAGCCCCAGCATTTT
TRBV29-1	once	TRBJ2-1	TRBD2	CSGGTSDEQFF	TGCAGCGGAGGGACTAGCGATGAGCAGTTCTTC
TRBV19	-	TRBJ1-2	-	CASSRGGASGYTF	TGTGCCAGTAGCCGAGGGGGGGCGAGCGGCTACACCTTC
TRBV2	few	TRBJ1-4	-	CASSENGATNEKLFF	TGTGCCAGCAGTGAAAACGGTGCAACTAATGAAAAACTGTTTTTT
TRBV7-2	few	TRBJ2-7	TRBD2	CASSPTGEGFSYEQYF	TGTGCCAGCAGCCCTACGGGGGAGGGCTTTTCCTACGAGCAGTACTTC
TRBV7-3	-	TRBJ2-2	TRBD1	CASSLTGGIYSGELFF	TGTGCCAGCAGTTTAACAGGGGGCATTTATTCCGGGGAGCTGTTTTTT
TRBV19	-	TRBJ2-1	TRBD1	CASSSGQGASDEQFF	TGTGCCAGTAGTTCTGGACAGGGGGCGTCTGATGAGCAGTTCTTC
TRBV28	-	TRBJ2-7	-	CATGGGGEGNEQYF	TGTGCCACCGGGGGTGGGGGAGAGGGAAACGAGCAGTACTTC
TRBV28	-	TRBJ1-1	TRBD1	CASSLGTGGTEAFF	TGTGCCAGCAGTTTAGGGACAGGGGGCACTGAAGCTTTCTTT
TRBV5-1	-	TRBJ1-1	-	CASSLTGGGGFF	TGCGCCAGCAGCTTGACGGGGGGTGGAGGTTTCTTT
TRBV2	-	TRBJ1-5	TRBD1	CASRPTGGQQPQHF	TGTGCCAGCAGACCAACAGGGGGTCAGCAGCCCCAGCATTTT
TRBV18	-	TRBJ2-7	-	CASASGGVSYEQYF	TGTGCCAGCGCCTCGGGCGGGGTTTCCTACGAGCAGTACTTC
TRBV29-1	few	TRBJ2-7	-	CSVFQGSYEQYF	TGCAGCGTTTTTCAGGGTTCCTACGAGCAGTACTTC
TRBV28	few	TRBJ1-5	-	CASGQYSNQPQHF	TGTGCCAGCGGACAATATAGCAATCAGCCCCAGCATTTT
TRBV6-5	-	TRBJ1-3	-	CASSGEGANTIYF	TGTGCCAGTTCCGGGGAGGGTGCGAACACCATATATTTT
TRBV6-5	-	TRBJ1-2	TRBD1	CASSPYRGVDGYTF	TGTGCCAGCAGCCCTTACAGGGGCGTGGATGGCTACACCTTC
TRBV4-2	-	TRBJ1-2	TRBD1	CASSQAGQGAIGYTF	TGTGCCAGCAGCCAGGCGGGACAGGGGGCAATTGGCTACACCTTC
TRBV7-2	-	TRBJ2-7	-	CASSQPGARIHEQYF	TGTGCCAGCAGCCAGCCTGGGGCGAGGATCCACGAGCAGTACTTC
TRBV14	-	TRBJ2-1	TRBD2	CASSQVAGSYNEQFF	TGTGCCAGCAGCCAGGTAGCGGGCTCCTACAATGAGCAGTTCTTC
TRBV4-3	-	TRBJ2-3	-	CASSQVLPQVSSTDTQYF	TGCGCCAGCAGCCAAGTACTCCCTCAGGTCTCTAGCACAGATACGCAGTATTTT
TRBV7-9	-	TRBJ1-2	-	CASSFDGLIGGYTF	TGTGCCAGCAGCTTTGACGGACTAATCGGGGGCTACACCTTC
TRBV28	-	TRBJ2-1	TRBD1	CASSSQGALGYNEQFF	TGTGCCAGCAGTTCCCAGGGGGCGCTGGGGTACAATGAGCAGTTCTTC
TRBV5-1	once	TRBJ2-1	TRBD2	CASSPLAGGPASSYNEQFF	TGCGCCAGCAGCCCACTAGCGGGGGGGCCTGCCAGCTCCTACAATGAGCAGTTCTTC
TRBV20-1	-	TRBJ2-5	-	CSAYETRTQYF	TGCAGTGCTTACGAAACAAGGACCCAGTACTTC